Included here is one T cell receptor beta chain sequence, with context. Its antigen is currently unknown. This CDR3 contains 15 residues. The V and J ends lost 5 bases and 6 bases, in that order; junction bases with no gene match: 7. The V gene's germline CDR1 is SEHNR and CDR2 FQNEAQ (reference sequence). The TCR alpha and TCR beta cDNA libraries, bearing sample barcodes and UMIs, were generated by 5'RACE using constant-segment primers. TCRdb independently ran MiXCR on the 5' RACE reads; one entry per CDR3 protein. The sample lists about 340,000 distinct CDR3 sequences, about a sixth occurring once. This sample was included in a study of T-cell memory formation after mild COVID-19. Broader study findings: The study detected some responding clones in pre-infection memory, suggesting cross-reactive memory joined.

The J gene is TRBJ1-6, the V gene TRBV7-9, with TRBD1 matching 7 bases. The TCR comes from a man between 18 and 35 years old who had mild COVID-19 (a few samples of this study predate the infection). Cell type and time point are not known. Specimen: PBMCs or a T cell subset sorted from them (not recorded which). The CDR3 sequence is CASSRTGTVNSPLHF. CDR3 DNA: TGTGCCAGCAGCCGTACCGGGACAGTTAATTCACCCCTCCACTTT.